One sample yielded the 14 T cell receptor beta chains listed below, sequenced in a study of OX40 agonist ivuxolimab in advanced cancers. Preparation of the library involved the immunoSEQ multiplex PCR assay. TCRdb retrieved this table from immuneACCESS and kept in-frame rearrangements only. Not all clones are present; in checked studies, unresolved V genes account for under half, and no reason is known for the remainder. Recorded for this sample are 45,000 to 55,000 clones; about four fifths of them occurred a single time. Around 1.1% of the sample is taken by the ten largest. The sequencing used CD4+ or CD8+ T cells sorted from blood, collected in a trial of the OX40 agonist ivuxolimab. These receptors originate from an adult with an advanced solid tumor such as melanoma, head and neck, liver or kidney cancer.

CDR3 DNA: TGTGCCAGCAGCACCGCCTACGAGCAGTACTTC. This codes for CASSTAYEQYF. J is TRBJ2-7 and V is TRBV7-2; D gene unclear. The germline V gene encodes CDR1 SGHTA and CDR2 FQGNSA. The CDR3 totals 11 residues. V was trimmed by 5 bases and J by 2 bases, leaving 4 bases between them.

This clone was found a few times. This chain links TRBV7-9 with TRBJ1-4, with 9 bases that match TRBD1. Germline trimming cut 1 base from V and 7 bases from J; bases unmatched to any gene: 10. The CDR3 length is 17 residues. In germline, CDR1 is SEHNR, CDR2 FQNEAQ (reference sequence). The CDR3 DNA sequence: TGTGCCAGCAGCTTAGGGGACAGGGTTCTCTGGGGTGAAAAACTGTTTTTT. It specifies CASSLGDRVLWGEKLFF.

The chain uses TRBV7-2 and TRBJ2-2; no firm D call. Germline values: CDR1 SGHTA, CDR2 FQGNSA. This CDR3 region has 16 residues. The ends were cut back, 1 base at V and 2 bases at J, with 11 bases in the middle. CDR3 residues: CASSLDRARNTGELFF. CDR3 nucleotide sequence: TGTGCCAGCAGCTTAGATCGCGCTAGAAACACCGGGGAGCTGTTTTTT.

The J gene is TRBJ2-7, the V gene TRBV28; 8 positions match TRBD1. From germline, CDR1 is MDHEN and CDR2 SYDVKM. This CDR3 region has 16 residues. The ends lost 10 bases at V and 4 bases at J; junction bases unmatched: 18. The CDR3 region is CATHPPPGQGAYEQYF. CDR3 nucleotide sequence: TGTGCCACCCATCCCCCACCCGGGCAGGGGGCGTACGAGCAGTACTTC.

The DNA of the CDR3 is TGCGCCAGCAGCAGGGGGTACGATGAGCAGTTCTTC. Amino acid sequence: CASSRGYDEQFF. The rearrangement uses TRBV5-1 and TRBJ2-1; tentatively, D is TRBD1 (6 bases). The V end lost 4 bases, the J end lost 8 bases, and 10 bases lay between the germline ends. The CDR3 consists of 12 residues. The V gene's germline CDR1 is SGHRS and CDR2 YFSETQ.

The rearrangement joins TRBV30 to TRBJ2-6; the match to TRBD1 covers 7 bases. Trimming took 1 base from V and 0 from J; bases not matched to a gene: 6. Germline V gene lookup returns CDR1 GTSNPN and CDR2 SVGIG (reference sequence). This CDR3 is 17 amino acids long. Written as DNA, the CDR3 is TGTGCCTGGAGTGCGACAGGGTTCGGCTCTGGGGCCAACGTCCTGACTTTC. It is translated as CAWSATGFGSGANVLTF.

V gene TRBV4-2 combines with J gene TRBJ2-1; D could derive from TRBD1 or TRBD2 (5 bases each). Germline V gene data show CDR1 as LGHNA and CDR2 as YNFKEQ. V lost 1 base, J lost 6 bases, and 16 bases lay in between. The CDR3 spans 16 residues. CDR3: CASSQVQGTPPNEQFF. The CDR3 region has the DNA TGTGCCAGCAGCCAAGTCCAAGGGACCCCCCCCAATGAGCAGTTCTTC.

Here the CDR3 reads CASSVGAGAYTDTQYF. CDR3 nucleotide sequence: TGTGCCAGCAGCGTAGGCGCGGGGGCCTACACAGATACGCAGTATTTT. This rearrangement joins TRBV9 to TRBJ2-3; D may be TRBD2 (7 bases). Germline-derived CDR1 and CDR2 are SGDLS and YYNGEE. The CDR3 consists of 16 residues. Deletions cut 0 bases from V and 2 bases from J, with 13 bases between.

The rearrangement links TRBV20-1 to TRBJ2-7; D remains unclear. V lost 3 bases and J 7 bases, leaving 7 bases between the germline ends. This CDR3 spans 10 amino acids. CDR1 and CDR2 (germline): DFQATT, SNEGSKA (reference sequence). The DNA of the CDR3 is TGCAGTGCTAGTGCCCAGGAGCAGTACTTC. The encoded protein is CSASAQEQYF.

The chain joins TRBV5-6 to TRBJ2-5; TRBD1 might be the D (6 bases). The V end was cut by 4 bases, the J end by 2 bases, with 9 bases between. CDR1 and CDR2 from the germline V gene are SGHDT and YYEEEE. This CDR3 has 13 amino acids. CDR3 sequence reads: CASSPDSQETQYF. The CDR3 nucleotides read TGTGCCAGCAGCCCGGACAGTCAAGAGACCCAGTACTTC.

The V and J genes are TRBV15 and TRBJ2-5, with 7 bases lining up with TRBD1. This CDR3 has 15 residues. V gave up 1 base and J gave up 2 bases; unmatched junction bases: 4. Germline-derived CDR1 and CDR2 are LNHNV and YYDKDF (reference sequence). Written as DNA, the CDR3 is TGTGCCACCAGCAGAGGATTACAGGGGCAAGAGACCCAGTACTTC. Amino acid sequence: CATSRGLQGQETQYF.

The chain employs TRBV7-2 and TRBJ1-3; 10 bases map to TRBD1. CDR1 is SGHTA and CDR2 is FQGNSA in the germline V gene. The trim removed 5 bases at V and 7 bases at J, leaving 5 bases unmatched. The CDR3 has 14 amino acids. The CDR3 spells CASSISGQGNTIYF. Here the CDR3 DNA reads TGTGCCAGCAGCATATCGGGACAGGGGAACACCATATATTTT. Together with reference TRBV7-2 and TRBJ1-3, the CDR3 gives the full variable domain: GAGVSQSPSNKVTEKGKDVELRCDPISGHTALYWYRQSLGQGLEFLIYFQGNSAPDKSGLPSDRFSAERTGGSVSTLTIQRTQQEDSAVYLCASSISGQGNTIYFGEGSWLTVV.

V usage is TRBV7-9 and J usage is TRBJ2-5, with 9 bases fitting TRBD1. The V gene's germline CDR1 is SEHNR and CDR2 FQNEAQ (reference sequence). V shed 6 bases and J 1 base; nucleotides not matched to a gene: 9. CDR3 length: 16 amino acids. This CDR3 is CASSPGTGSLQETQYF. The CDR3 DNA reads as TGTGCCAGCAGTCCCGGGACAGGGAGCCTCCAAGAGACCCAGTACTTC. The full variable domain, rest sourced from reference TRBV7-9 and TRBJ2-5, is DTGVSQNPRHKITKRGQNVTFRCDPISEHNRLYWYRQTLGQGPEFLTYFQNEAQLEKSRLLSDRFSAERPKGSFSTLEIQRTEQGDSAMYLCASSPGTGSLQETQYFGPGTRLLVL.

This chain links TRBV5-5 with TRBJ1-2; tentatively, D is TRBD1 (5 bases). V was trimmed by 2 bases and J by 8 bases, leaving 13 bases between them. The CDR3 has 13 residues. CDR1 and CDR2 (germline): SGHKS, YYEKEE (reference sequence). The DNA for the CDR3 is TGTGCCAGCAGCTTTCGACAGCAGAGCGGCTACACCTTC. This sequence encodes CASSFRQQSGYTF.